This TCR beta chain was documented in a study of cytomegalovirus exposure and HLA in healthy donors. This clone was picked up one time. Its matching antigen is unknown. Vbeta (60) and Jbeta (13) primers were used in the PCR. The repertoire was sequenced with immunoSEQ multiplex PCR; TCRdb's copy has only in-frame clones and lacks some. The data hold fewer than 250,000 clones, with around 80% observed a single time. Study results and caveats: The only immune exposure information that was available was CMV serostatus.

The CDR3 extends over 14 amino acids. The V and J ends lost 4 bases and 1 base respectively, with 10 bases between them. CDR1 is MNHNY and CDR2 is SVGAGI in the germline V gene (reference sequence). The chain carries TRBV6-6 and TRBJ2-5, with D possibly being TRBD2 (6 bases). The sequenced sample was PBMCs. The origin of this receptor is a man aged 30 to 45 in good health and CMV-seronegative. Written as DNA, the CDR3 is TGTGCCAGCAGTTGGTTTAGCGGCCAAGAGACCCAGTACTTC. Protein product: CASSWFSGQETQYF.